The rows below give T cell receptor beta chains drawn from one sample of a study of beta chain features in type 1 diabetes. Sequencing was performed with immunoSEQ multiplex PCR; in TCRdb, only in-frame clones are kept and a portion is missing. This sample has roughly 150,000 clones; around 10% occur once, and the top ten carry roughly 1.9%. Input material: central memory CD4+ T cells from blood. Receptor source: a man younger than 35 in good health. The CDR3 runs from the conserved cysteine through the conserved F or W. The order of the fields is CDR3 length, D gene, clone size, J gene, V gene, CDR3 protein, CDR3 DNA. D genes are given only for firm matches. A clone size is listed for some rows: how often the clone was seen (once, few, many), or a class if it is expanded.

11,NA,few,TRBJ1-1,TRBV28,CASSREPEAFF,TGTGCCAGCAGCCGGGAACCTGAAGCTTTCTTT
16,NA,few,TRBJ1-3,TRBV2,CASSQRTASSGNTIYF,TGTGCCAGCAGTCAAAGGACGGCTTCCTCTGGAAACACCATATATTTT
17,NA,few,TRBJ1-2,TRBV29-1,CSVATDWTTQLNYGYTF,TGCAGCGTTGCCACGGACTGGACGACGCAACTGAACTATGGCTACACCTTC
15,NA,many,TRBJ2-4,TRBV5-4,CASSLEGGREAIQYF,TGTGCCAGCAGCTTGGAGGGGGGCAGGGAGGCCATTCAGTACTTC
15,NA,few,TRBJ2-1,TRBV7-2,CASSLAVRDHNEQFF,TGTGCCAGCAGCTTAGCTGTCAGGGACCACAATGAGCAGTTCTTC
17,TRBD2,NA,TRBJ2-1,TRBV7-2,CASSPRTSGGTYNEQFF,TGTGCCAGCAGCCCTAGAACTAGCGGGGGTACCTACAATGAGCAGTTCTTC
14,NA,NA,TRBJ1-2,TRBV4-2,CASSQDNGDYGYTF,TGTGCCAGCAGCCAAGACAACGGTGACTATGGCTACACCTTC
15,TRBD2,NA,TRBJ2-1,TRBV11-2,CASRRAGGSYNEQFF,TGTGCCAGCAGACGAGCGGGAGGCTCCTACAATGAGCAGTTCTTC
15,TRBD1,NA,TRBJ1-6,TRBV25-1,CASSADRAVNSPLHF,TGTGCCAGCAGTGCGGACAGGGCCGTCAATTCACCCCTCCACTTT
16,TRBD1,NA,TRBJ1-4,TRBV7-2,CASSLWAGGLSEKLFF,TGTGCCAGCAGCTTATGGGCAGGGGGCCTGAGTGAAAAACTGTTTTTT
13,NA,few,TRBJ2-7,TRBV7-2,CASSLVPRYEQYF,TGTGCCAGCAGCTTAGTCCCACGATACGAGCAGTACTTC
14,TRBD1,once,TRBJ2-7,TRBV18,CASSPGQPPYEQYF,TGTGCCAGCTCACCGGGACAGCCACCTTACGAGCAGTACTTC
12,NA,NA,TRBJ1-1,TRBV28,CASSLTSGEAFF,TGTGCCAGCAGTTTAACGTCAGGCGAAGCTTTCTTT
15,TRBD1,NA,TRBJ1-2,TRBV7-2,CASSLVGGRTDGYTF,TGTGCCAGCAGCTTAGTAGGGGGCCGAACTGATGGCTACACCTTC
15,TRBD1,few,TRBJ1-1,TRBV7-9,CASSTGTGRNTEAFF,TGTGCCAGCAGTACCGGGACAGGCCGAAACACTGAAGCTTTCTTT
15,NA,few,TRBJ2-4,TRBV2,CASSRTNQRGNIQYF,TGTGCCAGCAGTAGGACAAACCAACGGGGAAACATTCAGTACTTC
17,TRBD1,few,TRBJ2-1,TRBV25-1,CASARAAGGRVLNEQFF,TGTGCCAGCGCGAGAGCGGCAGGGGGCAGGGTGCTTAATGAGCAGTTCTTC
12,NA,few,TRBJ2-5,TRBV6-5,CAISPDQETQYF,TGTGCCATCAGCCCAGACCAAGAGACCCAGTACTTC
13,TRBD2,NA,TRBJ2-3,TRBV19,CASITSGADTQYF,TGTGCCAGTATCACTAGCGGGGCAGATACGCAGTATTTT
12,NA,NA,TRBJ1-2,TRBV28,CASSFRGYGYTF,TGTGCCAGCAGTTTTAGAGGTTATGGCTACACCTTC
13,TRBD2,NA,TRBJ2-7,TRBV2,CASMVGGAYEQYF,TGTGCCAGCATGGTCGGGGGGGCCTACGAGCAGTACTTC
13,TRBD1,NA,TRBJ2-5,TRBV2,CASSRTGQETQYF,TGTGCCAGCAGTAGGACAGGGCAAGAGACCCAGTACTTC
13,NA,many,TRBJ2-7,TRBV7-9,CASSLEDSGEQYF,TGTGCCAGCAGCTTAGAAGACAGTGGCGAGCAGTACTTC
12,NA,many,TRBJ2-5,TRBV29-1,CSVRRDQETQYF,TGCAGCGTTCGCAGGGACCAAGAGACCCAGTACTTC
17,NA,few,TRBJ1-3,TRBV7-2,CASSARILTGTGNTIYF,TGTGCCAGCAGCGCCAGAATTCTAACAGGGACCGGAAACACCATATATTTT
18,NA,few,TRBJ2-5,TRBV19,CASSAESSWTALQETQYF,TGTGCCAGTAGTGCCGAATCCTCCTGGACAGCGCTCCAAGAGACCCAGTACTTC
15,TRBD1,NA,TRBJ2-1,TRBV5-1,CASSLDRVPYNEQFF,TGCGCCAGCAGCTTAGACAGGGTACCCTACAATGAGCAGTTCTTC
14,NA,few,TRBJ2-5,TRBV18,CASSPRQNWETQYF,TGTGCCAGCTCACCAAGGCAGAATTGGGAGACCCAGTACTTC
13,TRBD1,many,TRBJ2-5,TRBV14,CASRGQAYETQYF,TGTGCCAGCAGGGGACAGGCATACGAGACCCAGTACTTC
12,NA,NA,TRBJ2-2,TRBV7-2,CASSSDTGELFF,TGTGCCAGCAGCTCCGACACCGGGGAGCTGTTTTTT
16,TRBD1,few,TRBJ2-7,TRBV28,CASSPPTGGGSYEQYF,TGTGCCAGCAGTCCCCCCACAGGGGGTGGATCCTACGAGCAGTACTTC
15,NA,NA,TRBJ2-5,TRBV4-2,CASSQGIFGGETQYF,TGTGCCAGCAGCCAAGGGATCTTCGGTGGAGAGACCCAGTACTTC
15,TRBD1,NA,TRBJ2-7,TRBV7-2,CASSPDRVTGYEQYF,TGTGCCAGCAGCCCAGACAGGGTCACGGGCTACGAGCAGTACTTC
14,TRBD1,NA,TRBJ1-1,TRBV25-1,CASSGQGRYTEAFF,TGTGCCAGCAGTGGACAGGGACGTTACACTGAAGCTTTCTTT
13,NA,NA,TRBJ1-1,TRBV30,CAWSVGSSTEAFF,TGTGCCTGGAGTGTGGGGAGTAGCACTGAAGCTTTCTTT
15,NA,few,TRBJ1-5,TRBV15,CATSGRLGVGQPQHF,TGTGCCACCAGCGGCAGGTTGGGGGTTGGCCAGCCCCAGCATTTT
14,NA,NA,TRBJ1-5,TRBV7-2,CASSLGHLAGPQHF,TGTGCCAGCAGCTTAGGGCATTTAGCAGGGCCCCAGCATTTT
12,NA,NA,TRBJ2-7,TRBV7-3,CASSPRRGEQYF,TGTGCCAGCAGCCCTAGGCGTGGCGAGCAGTACTTC
11,NA,few,TRBJ2-7,TRBV6-5,CASMSTYEQYF,TGTGCCAGCATGAGTACCTACGAGCAGTACTTC
11,NA,few,TRBJ1-2,TRBV2,CASRLTGGYTF,TGTGCCAGCAGGTTGACGGGTGGCTACACCTTC
15,NA,NA,TRBJ2-5,TRBV5-1,CASSFQGTWQETQYF,TGCGCCAGCAGCTTTCAGGGGACTTGGCAAGAGACCCAGTACTTC
15,NA,many,TRBJ2-3,TRBV6-5,CASSYSPAKEDTQYF,TGTGCCAGCAGTTACTCCCCCGCTAAGGAAGATACGCAGTATTTT